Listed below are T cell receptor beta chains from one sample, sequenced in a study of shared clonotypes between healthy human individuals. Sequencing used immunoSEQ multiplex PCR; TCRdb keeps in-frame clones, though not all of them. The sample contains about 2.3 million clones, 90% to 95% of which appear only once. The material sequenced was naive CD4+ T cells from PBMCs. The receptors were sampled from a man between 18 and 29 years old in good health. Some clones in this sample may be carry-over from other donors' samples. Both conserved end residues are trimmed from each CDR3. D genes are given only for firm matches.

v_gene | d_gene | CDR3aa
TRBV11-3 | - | ASSLGAVNTGELF
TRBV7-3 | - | ASSSGTFTDTQY
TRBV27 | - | ASSLSGVTEAF
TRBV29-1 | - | SVEGEGVSSGNTIY
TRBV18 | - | ASSPRPSDYSYNEQF
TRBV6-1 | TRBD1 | ASIWTGTYEQY
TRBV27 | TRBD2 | ASSLSLAGGYNEQF
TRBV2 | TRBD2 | ASSPGLARTDTQY
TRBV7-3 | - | ASSLAPKTAYNEQF
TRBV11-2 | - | ASSLFGLSGISTDTQY
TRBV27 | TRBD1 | ASRPTGGAGQPQH
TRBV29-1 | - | SVDAGPSYNEQF
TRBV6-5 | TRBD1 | ASSRTGPSNQPQH
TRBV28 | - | ASSPLNEQF
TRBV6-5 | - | ASSRRQPANEQF
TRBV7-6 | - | ASSLGGPSGNTIY
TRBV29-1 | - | SVGSNSGANVLT
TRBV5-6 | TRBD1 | ASSGTDRGSGYT
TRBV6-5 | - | ASSYDRSTEAF
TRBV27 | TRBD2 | ASSGQATSGISYNEQF
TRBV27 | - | ASSSYGSGNTIY
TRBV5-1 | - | ASSIRTNTGELF
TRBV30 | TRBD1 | AWSDRGNSPLH
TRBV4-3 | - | ASSLRGAGANVLT
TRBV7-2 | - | ASSLGVAWETQY
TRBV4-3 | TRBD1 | ASSQEDRGEKLF
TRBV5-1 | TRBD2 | ASSFAALAATDTQY
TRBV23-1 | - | ASSQYPGHGYEQY
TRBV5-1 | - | ASSWTQIAKNIQY
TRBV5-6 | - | ASSWGVYEQY
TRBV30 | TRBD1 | ANQGQGAGEKLF
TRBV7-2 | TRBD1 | ASSTWDSSSYEQY
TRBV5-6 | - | ASSFRGSGYNEQF
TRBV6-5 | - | ASSYASYYNEQF
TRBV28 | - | ASSFESWQGYNEQF
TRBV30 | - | AWSLSIMLPGNTIY
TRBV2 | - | ASSDPRDSNLRNIQY
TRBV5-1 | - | ASSLSSVYTGELF
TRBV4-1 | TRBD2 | ASSQTETSGSYEQY
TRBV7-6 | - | ASSLAPGPVGRNEKLF
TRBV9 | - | ASSVASTTEAF
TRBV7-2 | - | ASSSPGRPYEQY
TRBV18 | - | ASLDMRSSYNEQF
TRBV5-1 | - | ASSLDGGYGYT
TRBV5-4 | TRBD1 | ASTSPTTGGGETQY
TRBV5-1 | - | ASSLDPGSGELF
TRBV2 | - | ASSTGDTEAF
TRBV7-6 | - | ASSLVVRSGANVLT
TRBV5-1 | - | ASRADSSMNTEAF
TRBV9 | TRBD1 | ASSSRQGAGNTIY
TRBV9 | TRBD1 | ASRGQRYGYT
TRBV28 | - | ASSLPSSRSYEQY
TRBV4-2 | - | ASSQEDGGSGTEAF